The 31 T cell receptor beta chains listed next were all sequenced from one sample in a study of blood T cell repertoires in COVID-19. Here immunoSEQ multiplex PCR was the method, and the copy in TCRdb shows in-frame clones only, minus some. This table holds approximately 80,000 clones, 80% to 85% found once. Source material: peripheral blood. These receptors originate from a man older than 75 with acute or convalescent COVID-19.

The rearrangement joins TRBV27 to TRBJ1-6; no clear D. Germline-derived CDR1 and CDR2 are MNHEY and SMNVEV (reference sequence). V was trimmed by 3 bases and J by 0 bases, leaving 12 bases between them. CDR3 size: 17 residues. DNA of the CDR3: TGTGCCAGCAGTTTTCGGATCCGGAGCTCCTATAATTCACCCCTCCACTTT. Translated: CASSFRIRSSYNSPLHF.

The chain is built from TRBV6-6 and TRBJ2-2, with D unresolved. Germline CDR1 and CDR2: MNHNY and SVGAGI (reference sequence). The CDR3 is made up of 15 amino acids. The V end lost 7 bases, the J end lost 0 bases, and 12 bases lay between the germline ends. CDR3 sequence (DNA): TGTGCCAGCACCGCGCGGCTAGCGAACACCGGGGAGCTGTTTTTT. Protein: CASTARLANTGELFF.

This chain connects TRBV7-2 to TRBJ1-1, with D unresolved. Germline loops: CDR1 SGHTA, CDR2 FQGNSA. There are 13 residues in the CDR3. V dropped 1 base and J dropped 1 base, with 4 bases sitting between them. The CDR3 is CASSLGQNTEAFF. The DNA of the CDR3 is TGTGCCAGCAGCTTAGGACAGAACACTGAAGCTTTCTTT.

The DNA of the CDR3 is TGTGCCAGCGGCGGGACAGCTAATCAGCCCCAGCATTTT. It translates to CASGGTANQPQHF. The chain couples TRBV28 to TRBJ1-5; 7 nucleotides align to TRBD1. Trimming cost V 8 bases and J 4 bases; bases outside gene matches: 5. Germline V CDR1 and CDR2: MDHEN, SYDVKM. CDR3 length equals 13 residues.

V gene TRBV28 combines with J gene TRBJ2-2; D not resolved. This CDR3 contains 14 residues. Germline CDR1 and CDR2: MDHEN and SYDVKM. V was clipped by 6 bases and J by 5 bases, with 13 bases between them. The CDR3 reads CASSPIEFTGELFF. As DNA, the CDR3 is TGTGCCAGCAGCCCCATCGAGTTTACCGGGGAGCTGTTTTTT. The whole variable domain, remainder taken from reference TRBV28 and TRBJ2-2, is DVKVTQSSRYLVKRTGEKVFLECVQDMDHENMFWYRQDPGLGLRLIYFSYDVKMKEKGDIPEGYSVSREKKERFSLILESASTNQTSMYLCASSPIEFTGELFFGEGSRLTVL.

This chain connects TRBV28 to TRBJ1-2; D remains ambiguous. The CDR3 loop spans 11 amino acids. Trimming removed 8 bases at V and 1 base at J, with 5 bases between. The germline CDR1 and CDR2 sequences are MDHEN and SYDVKM. CDR3 in amino acids: CASEVNYGYTF. The CDR3 region has the DNA TGTGCCAGCGAGGTTAACTATGGCTACACCTTC.

The rearrangement joins TRBV7-2 to TRBJ2-2; D uncertain. This CDR3 is built from 15 residues. Germline CDR1 and CDR2: SGHTA and FQGNSA. Trimming left V 1 base short and J 6 bases short, with 12 bases between. As DNA, the CDR3 is TGTGCCAGCAGCTTAGGCTCCCCAGGCTCCGGGGAGCTGTTTTTT. This encodes CASSLGSPGSGELFF.

CDR3 loop: CASRRQMNTEAFF. Here the CDR3 DNA reads TGTGCCAGCAGACGACAGATGAACACTGAAGCTTTCTTT. The chain recombines TRBV12-3 or TRBV12-4 with TRBJ1-1, with a tentative D call TRBD1 (5 bases). V was shortened by 6 bases and J by 0 bases, with 8 bases between the two germline ends. CDR3 length: 13 amino acids.

V usage is TRBV6-5 and J usage is TRBJ2-6; 7 nucleotides line up with TRBD1. Germline loops: CDR1 MNHEY, CDR2 SVGAGI. The CDR3 runs to 15 residues. The V gene end was trimmed by 5 bases and the J gene end by 2 bases; junction bases not matched to a gene: 3. CDR3 in DNA: TGTGCCAGCAGTCCCCAGGGGGCTGGGGCCAACGTCCTGACTTTC. This translates into CASSPQGAGANVLTF.

The rearrangement joins TRBV5-1 to TRBJ2-2, with 10 nucleotides matching TRBD2. CDR1 and CDR2 (germline): SGHRS, YFSETQ. The CDR3 is made up of 16 amino acids. After removal of 3 bases from V and 5 bases from J, the junction contained 7 bases not matched to a gene. The CDR3 reads CASSSVAGGGTGELFF. In DNA form, the CDR3 reads TGCGCCAGCAGCTCCGTAGCGGGAGGTGGTACCGGGGAGCTGTTTTTT.

The chain has TRBV2 and TRBJ2-5; the match to TRBD1 covers 7 bases. CDR1 and CDR2 (germline): SNHLY, FYNNEI. V shed 3 bases, J shed 5 bases, and the junction held 6 bases outside the gene matches. The CDR3 extends over 14 amino acids. Written as DNA, the CDR3 is TGTGCCAGCAGTGATGTGGTACAGGGGGAGACCCAGTACTTC. Residues: CASSDVVQGETQYF. Looking up the rest from reference TRBV2 and TRBJ2-5 gives the full variable domain: EPEVTQTPSHQVTQMGQEVILRCVPISNHLYFYWYRQILGQKVEFLVSFYNNEISEKSEIFDDQFSVERPDGSNFTLKIRSTKLEDSAMYFCASSDVVQGETQYFGPGTRLLVL.

The chain joins TRBV10-2 to TRBJ2-5, with D perhaps TRBD1 (6 bases). The length of the CDR3 is 14 residues. V was cut by 2 bases and J by 4 bases, with 11 bases left in between. CDR1 WSHSY and CDR2 SAAADI come from the germline V gene. The CDR3 bases are TGCGCCAGCAGTGAGGGACAGCGTTTAGAGACCCAGTACTTC. Protein: CASSEGQRLETQYF.

The rearrangement links TRBV15 to TRBJ1-5; no definite D call. Per the germline V gene, CDR1 is LNHNV and CDR2 is YYDKDF (reference sequence). The CDR3 runs to 13 residues. Trimming removed 5 bases at V and 4 bases at J, with 9 bases between. CDR3 in DNA: TGTGCCACCAGCTCCCGGGTGAATCAGCCCCAGCATTTT. Amino acids: CATSSRVNQPQHF.

This clone has just a few counts. V is TRBV29-1 and J is TRBJ1-2; tentative D call: TRBD1 (5 bases). V was clipped by 7 bases and J by 4 bases, with 16 bases between them. The CDR3 is 13 residues long. Germline assignment: CDR1 SQVTM and CDR2 ANQGSEA. CDR3 bases: TGCAGCGGGGGGGAGGGCCCCCCCTATGGCTACACCTTC. Amino acid sequence: CSGGEGPPYGYTF.

The chain is built from TRBV2 and TRBJ1-6; 8 bases fit TRBD1. The V gene's germline CDR1 is SNHLY and CDR2 FYNNEI. V lost 6 bases, J lost 7 bases, and 8 bases stayed unmatched. This CDR3 comprises 15 residues. CDR3 coding DNA: TGTGCCAGCAGGGAACACCAGGGGGCCAATTCACCCCTCCACTTT. Translating gives CASREHQGANSPLHF.

This rearrangement joins TRBV28 to TRBJ1-2; 9 bases fit TRBD1. The trim removed 6 bases at V and 8 bases at J, leaving 13 bases unmatched. The length of the CDR3 is 15 residues. Germline V lookup: CDR1 MDHEN, CDR2 SYDVKM. CDR3 sequence: CASRTLRDRVGGYTF. The CDR3 nucleotides are TGTGCCAGCAGGACACTCCGGGACAGGGTAGGCGGCTACACCTTC.

There are a few counts of this clone. The chain recombines TRBV3-1 (or the pseudogene TRBV3-2) with TRBJ1-6, with 7 bases identical to TRBD1. J gave up 9 bases and V 5 bases, and 7 bases lay outside the gene matches. The CDR3 is 14 amino acids. Germline V lookup: CDR1 LGHDT, CDR2 YNNKEL (reference sequence). CDR3 DNA: TGTGCCAGCAGCAACAGGGGAAACACTTCACCCCTCCACTTT. It specifies CASSNRGNTSPLHF.

The genes are TRBV29-1 and TRBJ2-3, with D perhaps matching TRBD2 (5 bases). Between the trimmed V and J ends, which lost 6 bases and 0 bases, there was a span of 13 bases. Germline V gene lookup returns CDR1 SQVTM and CDR2 ANQGSEA. This CDR3 is 14 amino acids long. The CDR3 region has the DNA TGCAGCGTAAGGACTGTCGCTAGCACAGATACGCAGTATTTT. It encodes CSVRTVASTDTQYF.

The chain links TRBV2 to TRBJ2-1; the D is unclear. Germline V lookup: CDR1 SNHLY, CDR2 FYNNEI. V was clipped by 4 bases and J by 1 base, with 11 bases between them. This CDR3 has 15 residues. The CDR3 DNA reads as TGTGCCAGCAGTGGTCAACAGTCTTCCTACAATGAGCAGTTCTTC. Residues: CASSGQQSSYNEQFF.

The chain joins TRBV19 to TRBJ1-1; TRBD1 agrees at 10 bases. Germline lookup yields CDR1 LNHDA and CDR2 SQIVND (reference sequence). With V trimmed by 5 bases and J by 5 bases, 5 bases remained unmatched. This CDR3 region has 14 residues. In nucleotides, the CDR3 is TGTGCCAGTAGTTTACCGGGACAGGGGACTGAAGCTTTCTTT. Protein sequence: CASSLPGQGTEAFF.

The V call is TRBV19, the J call TRBJ1-2; D might be TRBD1 (6 bases). V gave up 3 bases and J gave up 13 bases, with 15 bases separating them. This CDR3 spans 12 amino acids. Germline V gene lookup returns CDR1 LNHDA and CDR2 SQIVND (reference sequence). Here the CDR3 reads CASSMGALFSTF. In DNA form, the CDR3 reads TGTGCCAGTAGTATGGGGGCGTTATTCTCCACCTTC.

V gene TRBV3-1 (or the pseudogene TRBV3-2) combines with J gene TRBJ2-2; a possible D gene is TRBD1 (6 bases). CDR1 LGHDT and CDR2 YNNKEL come from the germline V gene (reference sequence). The V end lost 8 bases, the J end lost 0 bases, and 13 bases lay between the germline ends. The CDR3 extends over 15 amino acids. For the CDR3, the DNA is TGTGCCAGCGAAGCAGGGGTCGCGAACACCGGGGAGCTGTTTTTT. As protein: CASEAGVANTGELFF.

This sequence joins TRBV7-9 and TRBJ1-4, with D possibly being TRBD1 (6 bases). V was shortened by 5 bases and J by 17 bases, with 21 bases between the two germline ends. Germline V gene lookup returns CDR1 SEHNR and CDR2 FQNEAQ (reference sequence). The CDR3 has 13 residues. In nucleotides, the CDR3 is TGTGCCAGCAGCGCAAACGCGGGGGGCCTCCGTTTTTTT. Protein: CASSANAGGLRFF.

V and J are TRBV5-1 and TRBJ2-2; possibly TRBD1 for D (6 bases). CDR1 and CDR2 from the germline V gene are SGHRS and YFSETQ. Between the trimmed V and J ends, which lost 4 bases and 0 bases, there was a span of 10 bases. This CDR3 has 15 residues. The CDR3 loop is CASSVGTPNTGELFF. The CDR3 DNA follows: TGCGCCAGCAGCGTCGGGACACCGAACACCGGGGAGCTGTTTTTT.

Points on this clone: Other DNA sequences within the sample encode an identical CDR3. The chain combines TRBV5-6 with TRBJ2-5, with TRBD1 as a possible D gene (7 bases). The germline CDR1 and CDR2 sequences are SGHDT and YYEEEE. Deletions cut 0 bases from V and 5 bases from J, with 11 bases between. There are 14 residues in the CDR3. CDR3 in DNA: TGTGCCAGCAGCTTGGCAGGGGGGCGGGAGACCCAGTACTTC. It codes for CASSLAGGRETQYF.

This clone appeared a few times. V usage is TRBV4-2 and J usage is TRBJ1-2; perhaps TRBD1 as D (6 bases). CDR3 length: 14 amino acids. Germline V gene data show CDR1 as LGHNA and CDR2 as YNFKEQ. The V and J ends lost 0 bases and 6 bases respectively, with 11 bases between them. The CDR3 protein is CASSQEGGADGYTF. Written as DNA, the CDR3 is TGTGCCAGCAGCCAAGAGGGGGGGGCGGATGGCTACACCTTC.

The chain has TRBV7-8 and TRBJ1-2; D perhaps matches TRBD1 (6 bases). The germline CDR1 and CDR2 sequences are SGHVS and FQNEAQ. V shed 7 bases and J shed 2 bases, with 14 bases lying between them. The CDR3 runs 14 residues. This CDR3 reads CASNKQGPNYGYTF. The DNA for the CDR3 is TGTGCCAGCAACAAACAGGGCCCAAACTATGGCTACACCTTC.

V and J are TRBV19 and TRBJ2-1; possibly TRBD2 for D (6 bases). V lost 8 bases, J lost 0 bases, and 11 bases lay in between. CDR1 and CDR2 (germline): LNHDA, SQIVND (reference sequence). The CDR3 is 14 residues long. The CDR3 loop reads CASLADGSYNEQFF. Here the CDR3 DNA reads TGTGCCAGTTTAGCGGATGGCTCCTACAATGAGCAGTTCTTC.

The chain combines TRBV28 with TRBJ2-7, with a tentative D call TRBD2 (6 bases). Trimming left V 6 bases short and J 6 bases short, with 12 bases between. This CDR3 contains 12 residues. CDR1 and CDR2 (germline): MDHEN, SYDVKM. The CDR3 sequence: CASSGTSVEQYF. CDR3 nucleotide sequence: TGTGCCAGCAGCGGGACTTCGGTCGAGCAGTACTTC.

J is TRBJ1-1 and V is TRBV7-9, with D hard to call. CDR1 and CDR2 from the germline V gene are SEHNR and FQNEAQ (reference sequence). This CDR3 is built from 12 residues. Trimming left V 3 bases short and J 5 bases short, with 7 bases between. Here the CDR3 DNA reads TGTGCCAGCAGCTTTGGGAGAACTGAAGCTTTCTTT. Its protein product is CASSFGRTEAFF.

The V and J genes are TRBV6-5 and TRBJ2-2; TRBD2 might be the D (6 bases). Germline lookup yields CDR1 MNHEY and CDR2 SVGAGI. V lost 2 bases to trimming and J lost 7 bases, with 14 bases between them. This CDR3 contains 15 residues. This CDR3 reads CASSYRGLPGGELFF. CDR3 sequence (DNA): TGTGCCAGCAGTTACCGGGGACTTCCCGGCGGGGAGCTGTTTTTT.